Listed below are T cell receptor beta chains from one sample, sequenced in a study of blood T cell repertoires in COVID-19. Assay used: immunoSEQ multiplex PCR; TCRdb lists only in-frame clones, some missing. In the table there are fewer than 70,000 clones, about 85% of which are singletons. The sequenced material came from peripheral blood. Source of these receptors: a man older than 75 with acute or convalescent COVID-19. Both conserved end residues are trimmed from each CDR3.

v_gene	j_gene	CDR3aa
TRBV19	TRBJ1-5	ASATQGRVFGQPQH
TRBV2	TRBJ1-4	AMGGGATNEKLF
TRBV3-1/TRBV3-2	TRBJ2-7	ASSQEWRMDEQY
TRBV21-1	TRBJ2-1	ASSKVPLAVLRAYNEQF
TRBV10-1	TRBJ2-1	ASSDLSGSKGYEQF
TRBV5-1	TRBJ1-5	ASSPGGGEGQPQH
TRBV18	TRBJ1-1	ASSPPHGNTEAF
TRBV5-1	TRBJ2-3	ASSFGGRPDTQY
TRBV4-2	TRBJ2-5	ASSQESGRETQY
TRBV7-2	TRBJ1-4	ASSPGTGGVPEKLF
TRBV2	TRBJ1-5	ASSGHRGQQPQH
TRBV3-1/TRBV3-2	TRBJ2-7	ASSPPYASGSSLEQY
TRBV10-3	TRBJ2-2	AISVGLAGETGELF
TRBV15	TRBJ2-4	ATSRTGDPKNIQY
TRBV27	TRBJ1-1	ASSFFRGEAF
TRBV5-1	TRBJ2-1	ASRASGTGEVNEQF
TRBV4-2	TRBJ1-2	ASSQAEAGGNYGYT
TRBV5-5	TRBJ1-2	ASSYDREYGYT
TRBV5-6	TRBJ2-5	ASSTRLGETQY
TRBV5-1	TRBJ1-5	ASSLRGGGNQPQH
TRBV7-8	TRBJ1-2	ASSPSRTTYGYT
TRBV24-1	TRBJ2-1	ATSDPPGLTLRNEQF
TRBV20-1	TRBJ1-4	SGMIGAGLF
TRBV3-1/TRBV3-2	TRBJ1-2	ASNPTGSLGYT
TRBV6-1	TRBJ1-1	ASSEGGKNTEAF
TRBV14	TRBJ2-7	ASSQFLPRAVGAYEQY
TRBV5-4	TRBJ2-4	ASSVTQGGGRNIQY
TRBV2	TRBJ1-1	ASTPRGGNTEAF
TRBV3-1/TRBV3-2	TRBJ2-1	ASSQAGREGGEQF
TRBV30	TRBJ1-1	AWNGELNTEAF
TRBV5-4	TRBJ1-2	ASSSGPDRAGT
TRBV18	TRBJ1-3	ASSPRGSSSGNTIY
TRBV3-1/TRBV3-2	TRBJ1-1	ASSPEGRGAF
TRBV27	TRBJ1-1	ASSLKSTAEAF
TRBV18	TRBJ2-3	ASWTSRESTDTQY
TRBV3-1/TRBV3-2	TRBJ2-4	ASSRLTGGASNIQY
TRBV19	TRBJ1-2	ASSARDRGFYGYT
TRBV5-4	TRBJ2-1	ASLGQGAGVPNEQF
TRBV19	TRBJ2-3	ASSDRVRGTDTQY
TRBV7-2	TRBJ1-1	ASSLGDMRAEAF